The 16 T cell receptor beta chains listed next were all sequenced from one sample in a study of neoadjuvant anti-PD-1 for oral cavity cancer. Some clones are missing from TCRdb's copy, which holds only in-frame ones; the method was immunoSEQ multiplex PCR. The table shows 12,000 to 15,000 clones, with roughly 64% occurring only once. The sequenced sample was PBMCs, obtained before nivolumab (anti-PD-1) treatment. The receptors were sampled from a person aged 40 to 85 with oral cavity squamous cell carcinoma.

The J gene is TRBJ2-3, the V gene TRBV7-2; D possibly matches TRBD1 or TRBD2 (6 bases each). Germline lookup yields CDR1 SGHTA and CDR2 FQGNSA. V lost 5 bases, J lost 1 base, and 13 bases lay in between. CDR3 length equals 15 residues. The CDR3 sequence is CASSRSRGRTDTQYF. CDR3 DNA: TGTGCCAGCAGCCGTTCCCGGGGGCGCACAGATACGCAGTATTTT.

V is TRBV21-1 and J is TRBJ1-2; no DNA check was done on the table's D call, TRBD1. TRBV21-1 is noted as a pseudogene. The CDR3 sequence is 14 residues long. Written as DNA, the CDR3 is TGTGCCAGCAAGCCGGACAGGGCCCGAAATGGCTACACCTTC. Amino acids: CASKPDRARNGYTF.

The chain recombines TRBV11-2 with TRBJ2-1; D tentatively fits TRBD1 or TRBD2 (6 bases each). Germline V lookup: CDR1 SGHAT, CDR2 FQNNGV. The CDR3 totals 17 residues. The ends were cut back, 4 bases at V and 2 bases at J, with 18 bases in the middle. The CDR3 loop is CASSSRGTAGAYNEQFF. Written as DNA, the CDR3 is TGTGCCAGCAGCTCCCGGGGGACTGCAGGGGCCTACAATGAGCAGTTCTTC.

The chain recombines TRBV29-1 with TRBJ1-4; D is undetermined. This CDR3 is built from 13 residues. The V gene lost 3 bases and the J gene lost 8 bases, with 13 bases spanning the gap. Germline CDR1 is SQVTM and CDR2 is ANQGSEA. The CDR3 bases are TGCAGCGTTGACCCCGGGTCCGGGGAAAAACTGTTTTTT. This sequence encodes CSVDPGSGEKLFF.

The chain joins TRBV5-1 to TRBJ2-7, with D possibly being TRBD2 (5 bases). The germline CDR1 and CDR2 sequences are SGHRS and YFSETQ. The CDR3 is 13 amino acids. V was shortened by 0 bases and J by 6 bases, with 10 bases between the two germline ends. CDR3 in DNA: TGCGCCAGCAGCTTGGGACGGGGTAGCGAGCAGTACTTC. Translating gives CASSLGRGSEQYF.

This clone was observed a handful of times. The chain uses TRBV14 and TRBJ2-7; 11 bases fit TRBD2. CDR1 SGHDN and CDR2 FVKESK come from the germline V gene. CDR3 length: 15 residues. V lost 4 bases and J lost 12; bases outside the gene matches: 14. This CDR3 is CASSRKLAGALGAYF. The DNA for the CDR3 is TGTGCCAGCAGCCGGAAACTAGCGGGGGCCCTTGGAGCGTACTTC.

This rearrangement joins TRBV4-1 to TRBJ2-1; D unclear. The CDR3 length is 15 residues. V lost 3 bases, J lost 2 bases, and 11 bases lay in between. Germline CDR1 is MGHRA and CDR2 is YSYEKL. CDR3 nucleotides: TGCGCCAGCAGCCAGGGGTCGGGCACCTACAATGAGCAGTTCTTC. Encoded protein: CASSQGSGTYNEQFF.

V gene TRBV7-2 combines with J gene TRBJ1-1, with D maybe TRBD1 (5 bases). CDR1 is SGHTA, CDR2 FQGNSA, per germline. The CDR3 covers 15 residues. V lost 1 base and J lost 1, with 10 bases in between. The DNA of the CDR3 is TGTGCCAGCAGCTTAGTGCTGGGGGGGAACACTGAAGCTTTCTTT. Translated: CASSLVLGGNTEAFF.

The J gene is TRBJ2-7, the V gene TRBV7-6; TRBD2 aligns across 9 bases. The CDR3 length is 15 residues. Germline CDR1 and CDR2: SGHVS and FNYEAQ. V gave up 1 base and J gave up 7 bases; unmatched junction bases: 8. Written as DNA, the CDR3 is TGTGCCAGCAGCTTAGTATCAGGCGGGGGGGGAGAGCAGTACTTC. It yields the protein CASSLVSGGGGEQYF.

This clone was seen only a few times. The gene calls are TRBV9 and TRBJ2-3; 12 bases map to TRBD2. This CDR3 spans 18 amino acids. Per the germline V gene, CDR1 is SGDLS and CDR2 is YYNGEE. V dropped 0 bases and J dropped 5; count of bases not matched to a gene: 10. The CDR3 is CASSVAVSSGGALDTQYF. The CDR3 coding sequence is TGTGCCAGCAGCGTAGCTGTGTCTAGCGGGGGGGCCTTAGATACGCAGTATTTT.

Only one count was recorded for this clone. V is TRBV7-2 and J is TRBJ2-3; no clear D. V was cut by 1 base and J by 5 bases, with 7 bases left in between. The CDR3 has 13 residues. CDR1 and CDR2 from the germline V gene are SGHTA and FQGNSA. This CDR3 is CASSLGRLDTQYF. CDR3 bases: TGTGCCAGCAGCTTAGGGAGACTAGATACGCAGTATTTT.

The V call is TRBV19, the J call TRBJ1-2, with 7 bases lining up with TRBD1. The CDR3 is 13 residues long. V shed 10 bases, J shed 7 bases, and the junction held 12 bases outside the gene matches. In germline, CDR1 is LNHDA, CDR2 SQIVND (reference sequence). Here the CDR3 DNA reads TGTGCCACAGAGGGGATAACAGGGGTTGGCTACACCTTC. This translates into CATEGITGVGYTF.

V gene TRBV6-6 combines with J gene TRBJ1-1, with 10 bases aligning to TRBD1. V dropped 9 bases and J dropped 0; count of bases not matched to a gene: 4. Per the germline V gene, CDR1 is MNHNY and CDR2 is SVGAGI (reference sequence). The CDR3 extends over 14 amino acids. CDR3 coding DNA: TGTGCCAGTAGACAGGGGGCCGTGAACACTGAAGCTTTCTTT. The encoded protein is CASRQGAVNTEAFF.

The CDR3 region is CASSGGGVDLYEAFF. For the CDR3, the DNA is TGTGCCAGCAGTGGGGGGGGCGTCGACCTATATGAAGCTTTCTTT. This chain uses TRBV2 with TRBJ1-1; D perhaps matches TRBD1 (6 bases). V gave up 4 bases and J gave up 7 bases, with 19 bases separating them. Germline V gives CDR1 SNHLY, CDR2 FYNNEI. CDR3 length equals 15 residues. The whole variable domain, filled in from reference TRBV2 and TRBJ1-1, reads EPEVTQTPSHQVTQMGQEVILRCVPISNHLYFYWYRQILGQKVEFLVSFYNNEISEKSEIFDDQFSVERPDGSNFTLKIRSTKLEDSAMYFCASSGGGVDLYEAFFGQGTRLTVV.

This rearrangement joins TRBV9 to TRBJ2-1; TRBD2 agrees at 7 bases. Germline loops: CDR1 SGDLS, CDR2 YYNGEE. The V segment lost 0 bases and the J segment 7 bases; nucleotides outside the gene matches: 4. The CDR3 spans 14 residues. This chain's CDR3 is CASSVGTSQNEQFF. The CDR3 coding sequence is TGTGCCAGCAGCGTAGGGACTAGTCAGAATGAGCAGTTCTTC.

V is TRBV9 and J is TRBJ1-1; D is undetermined. The CDR3 is made up of 15 amino acids. CDR1 SGDLS and CDR2 YYNGEE come from the germline V gene. V was trimmed by 0 bases and J by 5 bases, leaving 14 bases between them. The CDR3, as DNA: TGTGCCAGCAGCGTAGAGGCCCGGGGAGAGACTGAAGCTTTCTTT. It specifies CASSVEARGETEAFF.